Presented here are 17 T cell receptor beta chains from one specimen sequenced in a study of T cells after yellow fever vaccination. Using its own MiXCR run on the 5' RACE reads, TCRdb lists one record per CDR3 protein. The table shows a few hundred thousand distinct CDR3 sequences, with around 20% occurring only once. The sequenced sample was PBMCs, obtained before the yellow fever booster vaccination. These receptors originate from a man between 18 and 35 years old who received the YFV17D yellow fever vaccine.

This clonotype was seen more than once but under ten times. CDR3 region: CASSDDPAPGELFF. The CDR3 coding sequence is TGTGCCAGCAGTGACGACCCAGCTCCCGGGGAGCTGTTTTTT. This chain connects TRBV2 to TRBJ2-2, with D uncertain. This CDR3 region has 14 residues. Trimming cost V 3 bases and J 6 bases, with 11 bases left between them. Germline values: CDR1 SNHLY, CDR2 FYNNEI.

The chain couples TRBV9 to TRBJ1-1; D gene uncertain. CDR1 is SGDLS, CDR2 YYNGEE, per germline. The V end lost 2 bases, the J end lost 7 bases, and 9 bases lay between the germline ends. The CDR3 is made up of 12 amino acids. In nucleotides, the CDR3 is TGTGCCAGCAGCGTGGACCAGTATGAAGCTTTCTTT. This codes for CASSVDQYEAFF.

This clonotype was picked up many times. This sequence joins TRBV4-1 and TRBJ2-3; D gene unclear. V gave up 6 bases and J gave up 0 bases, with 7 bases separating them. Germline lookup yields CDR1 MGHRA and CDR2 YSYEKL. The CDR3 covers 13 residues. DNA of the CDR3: TGCGCCAGCAGAGGAGCTAGCACAGATACGCAGTATTTT. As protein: CASRGASTDTQYF.

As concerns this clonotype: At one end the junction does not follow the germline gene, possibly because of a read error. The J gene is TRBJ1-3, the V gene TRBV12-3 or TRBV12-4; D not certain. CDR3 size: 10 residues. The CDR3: CASSLAGSHF. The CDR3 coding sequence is TGTGCCAGCAGTTTAGCAGGCAGTCATTTT.

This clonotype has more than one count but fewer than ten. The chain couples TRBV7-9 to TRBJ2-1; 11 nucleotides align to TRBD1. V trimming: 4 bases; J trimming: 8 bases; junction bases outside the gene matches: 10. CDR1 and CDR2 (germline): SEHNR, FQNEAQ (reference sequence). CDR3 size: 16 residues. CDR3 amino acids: CASSSPDRGHLYEQFF. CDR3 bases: TGTGCCAGCAGCTCCCCGGACAGGGGGCATCTGTATGAGCAGTTCTTC.

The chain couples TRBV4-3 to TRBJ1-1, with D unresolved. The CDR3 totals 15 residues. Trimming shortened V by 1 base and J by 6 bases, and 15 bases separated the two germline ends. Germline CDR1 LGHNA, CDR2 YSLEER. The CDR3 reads CASSQGRRGTAEAFF. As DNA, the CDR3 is TGCGCCAGCAGCCAAGGCCGCCGTGGAACAGCTGAAGCTTTCTTT.

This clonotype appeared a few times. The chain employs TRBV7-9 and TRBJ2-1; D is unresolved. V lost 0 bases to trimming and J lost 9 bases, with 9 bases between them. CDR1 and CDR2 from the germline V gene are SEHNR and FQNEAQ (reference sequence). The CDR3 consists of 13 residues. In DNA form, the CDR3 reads TGTGCCAGCAGCTTAGCGGGGAACGGTGAGCAGTTCTTC. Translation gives CASSLAGNGEQFF.

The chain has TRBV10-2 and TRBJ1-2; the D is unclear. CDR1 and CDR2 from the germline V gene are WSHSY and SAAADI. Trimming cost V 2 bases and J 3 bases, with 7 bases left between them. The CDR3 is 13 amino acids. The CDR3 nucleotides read TGCGCCAGCAGTGAGAAAACAGACTATGGCTACACCTTC. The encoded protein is CASSEKTDYGYTF.

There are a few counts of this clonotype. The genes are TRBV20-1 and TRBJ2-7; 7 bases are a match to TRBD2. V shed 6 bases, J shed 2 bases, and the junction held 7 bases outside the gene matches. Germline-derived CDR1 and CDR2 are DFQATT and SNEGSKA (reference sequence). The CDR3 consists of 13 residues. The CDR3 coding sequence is TGCAGTGCGGGCCCGGGGGGAACCTACGAGCAGTACGTC. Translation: CSAGPGGTYEQYV.

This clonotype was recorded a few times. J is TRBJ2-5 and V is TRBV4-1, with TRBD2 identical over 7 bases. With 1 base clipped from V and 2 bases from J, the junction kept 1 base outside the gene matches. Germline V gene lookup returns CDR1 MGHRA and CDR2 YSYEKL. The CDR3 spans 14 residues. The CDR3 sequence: CASSQGDYQETQYF. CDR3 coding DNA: TGCGCCAGCAGCCAAGGGGACTATCAAGAGACCCAGTACTTC.

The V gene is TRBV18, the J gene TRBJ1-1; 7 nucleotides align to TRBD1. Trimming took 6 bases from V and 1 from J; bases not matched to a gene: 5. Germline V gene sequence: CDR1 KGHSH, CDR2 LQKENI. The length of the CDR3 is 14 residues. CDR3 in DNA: TGTGCCAGCTCCACACAGGGGACGAACACTGAAGCTTTCTTT. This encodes CASSTQGTNTEAFF. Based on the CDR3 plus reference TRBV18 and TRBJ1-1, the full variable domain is NAGVMQNPRHLVRRRGQEARLRCSPMKGHSHVYWYRQLPEEGLKFMVYLQKENIIDESGMPKERFSAEFPKEGPSILRIQQVVRGDSAAYFCASSTQGTNTEAFFGQGTRLTVV.

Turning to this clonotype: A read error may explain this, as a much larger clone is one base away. CDR3 residues: CAGKRDVHNEKLFF. CDR3 DNA: TGTGCCGGCAAACGGGACGTACATAATGAAAAACTGTTTTTT. This rearrangement joins TRBV2 to TRBJ1-4; D is possibly TRBD1 (5 bases). Germline loops: CDR1 SNHLY, CDR2 FYNNEI. CDR3 size: 14 residues. V lost 11 bases, J lost 4 bases, and 17 bases lay in between.

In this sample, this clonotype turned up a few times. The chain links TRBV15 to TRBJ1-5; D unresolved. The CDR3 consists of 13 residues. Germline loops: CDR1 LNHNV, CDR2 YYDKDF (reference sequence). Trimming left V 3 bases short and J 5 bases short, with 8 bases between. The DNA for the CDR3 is TGTGCCACCAGCAGGTTGGAGTATCAGCCCCAGCATTTT. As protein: CATSRLEYQPQHF.

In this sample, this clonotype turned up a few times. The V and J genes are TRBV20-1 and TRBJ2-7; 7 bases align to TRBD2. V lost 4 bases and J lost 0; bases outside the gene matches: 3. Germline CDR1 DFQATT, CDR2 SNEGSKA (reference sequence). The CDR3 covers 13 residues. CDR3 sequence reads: CSAIGGTSYEQYF. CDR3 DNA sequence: TGCAGTGCTATCGGGGGGACCTCCTACGAGCAGTACTTC.

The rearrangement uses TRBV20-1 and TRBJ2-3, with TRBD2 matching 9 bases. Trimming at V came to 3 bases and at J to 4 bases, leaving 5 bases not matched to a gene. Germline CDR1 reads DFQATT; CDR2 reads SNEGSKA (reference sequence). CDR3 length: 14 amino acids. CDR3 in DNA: TGCAGTGCTAGGGTGACTAGCGGTTCAGATACGCAGTATTTT. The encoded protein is CSARVTSGSDTQYF.

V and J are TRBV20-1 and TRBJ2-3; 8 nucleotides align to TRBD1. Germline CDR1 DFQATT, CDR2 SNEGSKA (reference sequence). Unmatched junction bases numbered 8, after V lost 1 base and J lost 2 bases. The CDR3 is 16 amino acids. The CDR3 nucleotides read TGCAGTGCTAGAGGCTTGACAGGGGCCTCCACAGATACGCAGTATTTT. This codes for CSARGLTGASTDTQYF.

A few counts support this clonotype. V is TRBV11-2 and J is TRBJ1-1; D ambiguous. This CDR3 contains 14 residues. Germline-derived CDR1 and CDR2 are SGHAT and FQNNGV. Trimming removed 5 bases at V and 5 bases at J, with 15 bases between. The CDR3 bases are TGTGCCAGCAGCACTTTTCCAGAAGGGACTGAAGCTTTCTTT. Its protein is CASSTFPEGTEAFF.